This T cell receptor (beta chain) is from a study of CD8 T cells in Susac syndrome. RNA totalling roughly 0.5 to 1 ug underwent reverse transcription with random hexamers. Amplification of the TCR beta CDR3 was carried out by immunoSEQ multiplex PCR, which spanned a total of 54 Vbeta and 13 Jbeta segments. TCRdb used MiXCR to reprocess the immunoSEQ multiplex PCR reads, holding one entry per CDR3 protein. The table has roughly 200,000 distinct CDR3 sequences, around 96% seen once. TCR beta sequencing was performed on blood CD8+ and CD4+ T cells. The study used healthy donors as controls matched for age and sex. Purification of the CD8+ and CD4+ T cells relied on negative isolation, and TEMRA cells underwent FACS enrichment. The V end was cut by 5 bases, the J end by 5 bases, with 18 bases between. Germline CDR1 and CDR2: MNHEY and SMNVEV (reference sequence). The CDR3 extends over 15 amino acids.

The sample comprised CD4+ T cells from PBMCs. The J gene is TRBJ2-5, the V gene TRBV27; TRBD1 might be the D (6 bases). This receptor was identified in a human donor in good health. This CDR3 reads CASSPGWGREETQYF. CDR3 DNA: TGTGCCAGCAGTCCAGGTTGGGGGCGAGAGGAGACCCAGTACTTC.